The 7 T cell receptor beta chains reported below all come from one sample, sequenced in a study of CD8 T cells in ankylosing spondylitis. Study outcomes and limitations: For ankylosing spondylitis blood, a TCR beta motif of about eight highly homologous variants appeared characteristic.

TCRdb reprocessed the 5' RACE reads with MiXCR, giving one entry per CDR3 protein. The repertoire holds a few hundred thousand distinct CDR3 sequences, approximately 11% seen once, with nearly 7% in the top ten. Their recognized antigens are unknown. The sample consisted of blood, either unsorted or a sorted T cell fraction (not recorded which). The receptors here all came from a male donor with ankylosing spondylitis.

This clonotype has a handful of counts. The junction does not match germline at one end; this may be a read error. The chain is built from TRBV29-1 and TRBJ2-5; D not certain. This CDR3 contains 12 residues. Germline V gene data show CDR1 as SQVTM and CDR2 as ANQGSEA. This CDR3 is CSVEDSLRNPTF. The CDR3 coding sequence is TGCAGCGTTGAAGATTCTCTGAGGAACCCGACGTTC.

Here the CDR3 reads CASSSDRGTVNTEAFF. DNA for the CDR3: TGTGCCAGCAGTTCGGACAGGGGAACTGTGAACACTGAAGCTTTCTTT. This sequence joins TRBV12-3 or TRBV12-4 and TRBJ1-1, with 9 bases lining up with TRBD1. This CDR3 has 16 amino acids. Unmatched junction bases numbered 6, after V lost 4 bases and J lost 0 bases.

This rearrangement joins TRBV27 to TRBJ2-3; D remains unclear. The V end lost 6 bases, the J end lost 0 bases, and 7 bases lay between the germline ends. The CDR3 contains 13 residues. In germline, CDR1 is MNHEY, CDR2 SMNVEV (reference sequence). This CDR3 is CASRPRSTDTQYF. The CDR3 nucleotides read TGTGCCAGCAGGCCCAGAAGCACAGATACGCAGTATTTT.

The chain has TRBV11-2 and TRBJ1-1; D not certain. Trimming took 5 bases from V and 4 from J, leaving 11 bases between them. The CDR3 loop spans 13 amino acids. Germline V gives CDR1 SGHAT, CDR2 FQNNGV. The CDR3 DNA reads TGTGCCAGCAGCAAGGAAGGGCCCACTGAAGCTTTCTTT. Protein sequence: CASSKEGPTEAFF. The variable domain in full, completed from reference TRBV11-2 and TRBJ1-1, reads EAGVAQSPRYKIIEKRQSVAFWCNPISGHATLYWYQQILGQGPKLLIQFQNNGVVDDSQLPKDRFSAERLKGVDSTLKIQPAKLEDSAVYLCASSKEGPTEAFFGQGTRLTVV.

The chain is built from TRBV3-1 and TRBJ2-1; 7 bases align to TRBD2. The CDR3 totals 21 residues. Germline CDR1 and CDR2: LGHDT and YNNKEL (reference sequence). Trimming took 0 bases from V and 7 from J; bases not matched to a gene: 24. CDR3 loop: CASSQDFVVEGGGGRGNEQFF. The CDR3 DNA is TGTGCCAGCAGCCAAGATTTTGTGGTGGAAGGAGGAGGCGGGAGAGGGAATGAGCAGTTCTTC.

This chain uses TRBV20-1 with TRBJ2-2; 7 bases align to TRBD1. V was pared by 3 bases and J by 2 bases, with 6 bases of the junction left unmatched. This CDR3 contains 15 residues. Germline assignment: CDR1 DFQATT and CDR2 SNEGSKA (reference sequence). CDR3 coding DNA: TGCAGTGCTAGGGCCGGGACAGCAAACACCGGGGAGCTGTTTTTT. This gives the protein CSARAGTANTGELFF.

This chain links TRBV7-9 with TRBJ2-3, with TRBD1 matching 9 bases. J gave up 3 bases and V 5 bases, and 6 bases lay outside the gene matches. The V gene's germline CDR1 is SEHNR and CDR2 FQNEAQ (reference sequence). The CDR3 loop spans 15 amino acids. CDR3 in amino acids: CASSPGTGLTDTQYF. CDR3 in DNA: TGTGCCAGCAGCCCCGGGACAGGGTTGACAGATACGCAGTATTTT.